The 8 T cell receptor beta chains given below trace back to one sample, sequenced in a study of CD8 T cells in ankylosing spondylitis. TCRdb re-called the 5' RACE reads through MiXCR, storing one row per CDR3 protein. Of about 130,000 distinct CDR3 sequences listed, 9.3% are singletons. Sequencing was done on a sample of blood, either unsorted or a sorted T cell fraction (not recorded which). The receptors originated from a male donor with ankylosing spondylitis or in good health (not recorded which).

Many counts were recorded for this clonotype. The chain combines TRBV6-5 with TRBJ2-7; TRBD1 aligns across 9 bases. This CDR3 spans 16 amino acids. The ends lost 0 bases at V and 1 base at J; junction bases unmatched: 4. Germline V gives CDR1 MNHEY, CDR2 SVGAGI. The CDR3 DNA sequence: TGTGCCAGCAGTTACTCGACACAGGGGGCATCCTACGAGCAGTACTTC. Protein sequence: CASSYSTQGASYEQYF.

This clonotype has a handful of counts. The chain recombines TRBV7-2 with TRBJ2-5; possible D gene TRBD2, 6 bases. The V end was cut by 2 bases, the J end by 2 bases, with 18 bases between. The length of the CDR3 is 17 residues. Germline V gene data show CDR1 as SGHTA and CDR2 as FQGNSA. DNA of the CDR3: TGTGCCAGCAGCTTATCGGGTAGCGGTAGAGATCAAGAGACCCAGTACTTC. It specifies CASSLSGSGRDQETQYF.

The chain couples TRBV11-2 to TRBJ2-7; TRBD1 agrees at 9 bases. This CDR3 region has 14 residues. Germline CDR1 reads SGHAT; CDR2 reads FQNNGV. Trimming cost V 1 base and J 3 bases; bases outside gene matches: 1. CDR3 nucleotide sequence: TGTGCCAGCAGCTTAGCGACAGGGGGCTACGAGCAGTACTTC. Translation: CASSLATGGYEQYF.

In its sample, this clonotype ranks as medium-sized. This chain joins TRBV2 and TRBJ2-5; TRBD2 is a possible D gene (6 bases). The CDR3 sequence is 15 residues long. Germline CDR1 reads SNHLY; CDR2 reads FYNNEI. Trimming removed 0 bases at V and 9 bases at J, with 17 bases between. In DNA form, the CDR3 reads TGTGCCAGCAGTGAAGCGGACTACAGCGAGCGGGCCCAGTACTTC. This codes for CASSEADYSERAQYF.

This clonotype has more than one count but fewer than ten. The chain uses TRBV11-2 and TRBJ2-6, with D maybe TRBD1 (7 bases). The CDR3 runs to 17 residues. CDR1 is SGHAT, CDR2 FQNNGV, per germline. The germline V and J ends were trimmed by 0 bases and 2 bases, with 11 bases remaining between them. CDR3 protein: CASSLDPRGAGANVLTF. The CDR3 region has the DNA TGTGCCAGCAGCTTAGATCCCAGGGGGGCTGGGGCCAACGTCCTGACTTTC.

This clonotype was picked up many times. The chain employs TRBV29-1 and TRBJ2-2; 8 bases match TRBD2. V shed 7 bases, J shed 5 bases, and the junction held 12 bases outside the gene matches. The CDR3 spans 15 residues. Per germline, CDR1 SQVTM and CDR2 ANQGSEA. Written as DNA, the CDR3 is TGCAGCGCCAACGCACGGGAGGGCCGGACCGGGGAGCTGTTTTTT. Protein product: CSANAREGRTGELFF.

The chain uses TRBV11-1 and TRBJ2-2; TRBD1 might be the D (5 bases). V was cut by 5 bases and J by 5 bases, with 24 bases left in between. In germline, CDR1 is SGHAT, CDR2 FQDESV (reference sequence). The length of the CDR3 is 18 residues. The CDR3, as DNA: TGTGCCAGCAGCCCTCTTAGGTGGTCTGGGGCCGGAACCGGGGAGCTGTTTTTT. It yields the protein CASSPLRWSGAGTGELFF.

By its share, this clonotype is medium-sized. The chain has TRBV29-1 and TRBJ2-1; the D gene is possibly TRBD1 (6 bases). V was shortened by 2 bases and J by 4 bases, with 12 bases between the two germline ends. Germline lookup yields CDR1 SQVTM and CDR2 ANQGSEA. The CDR3 extends over 14 amino acids. CDR3 DNA: TGCAGCGTTGAAATGGCAGGGGAATACAATGAGCAGTTCTTC. Amino acid sequence: CSVEMAGEYNEQFF.